This is a list of T cell receptor beta chains from one sample in a study of blood T cell repertoires in COVID-19. TCRdb's table, derived via immunoSEQ multiplex PCR, lists solely in-frame clones and lacks some. This sample has under 90,000 clones, with 75% to 90% found just once. Input material: peripheral blood. These receptors were collected from an elderly woman with active or convalescent COVID-19. The CDR3 runs from the conserved cysteine through the conserved F or W. The order of the fields is clone size, J gene, D gene, V gene, CDR3 DNA, CDR3 protein. A D gene is named only where the DNA matches it firmly. Some rows have no size entry. The others give once, few or many, or a class for an expanded clone.

- | TRBJ2-3 | - | TRBV7-2 | TGTGCCAGCGGCGAGGACTTCCACACAGATACGCAGTATTTT | CASGEDFHTDTQYF
- | TRBJ1-3 | - | TRBV2 | TGTGCCAGCAGGGGATCGACAGCCTCCTCTGGAAACACCATATATTTT | CASRGSTASSGNTIYF
once | TRBJ2-5 | - | TRBV5-5 | TGTGCCAGCAGCTTGAGTGGGGCCTCACAAGAGACCCAGTACTTC | CASSLSGASQETQYF
- | TRBJ1-2 | - | TRBV10-3 | TGTGCCATCAGTGGCCTCGAGGGGGGGAGCTATGGCTACACCTTC | CAISGLEGGSYGYTF
- | TRBJ2-5 | TRBD1 | TRBV19 | TGTGCCAGTAGTGGACAGGTGGAGACCCAGTACTTC | CASSGQVETQYF
- | TRBJ2-5 | - | TRBV4-1 | TGCGCCAGCAGCCGAGAGACGACAGTCCAAGAGACCCAGTACTTC | CASSRETTVQETQYF
- | TRBJ1-4 | - | TRBV7-8 | TGTGCCAGCAGCCGTGGCCACACAGGGCTTAATGAAAAACTGTTTTTT | CASSRGHTGLNEKLFF
few | TRBJ2-5 | TRBD1 | TRBV5-1 | TGCGCCAGCAGCTCTAGAACAGGGGGTGAGACCCAGTACTTC | CASSSRTGGETQYF
- | TRBJ2-3 | TRBD2 | TRBV11-2 | TGTGCCAGCAGCTTAGATCAAGGACTAGCGGGCCGCACAGATACGCAGTATTTT | CASSLDQGLAGRTDTQYF
- | TRBJ2-7 | TRBD1 | TRBV5-5 | TGTGCCAGCAGCTTGGCGGGACAGGGGCTCTCCTACGAGCAGTACTTC | CASSLAGQGLSYEQYF
- | TRBJ2-1 | TRBD2 | TRBV9 | TGTGCCAGCAGCGTGAGCCTAGCGGGGAACTACAATGAGCAGTTCTTC | CASSVSLAGNYNEQFF
- | TRBJ1-3 | TRBD1 | TRBV6-2/TRBV6-3 | TGTGCCAGCAGTACCGGGACAGGTCGCTCTGGAAACACCATATATTTT | CASSTGTGRSGNTIYF
- | TRBJ2-1 | - | TRBV6-5 | TGTGCCAGCAGACCATTGGCTAGCGCCTACAATGAGCAGTTCTTC | CASRPLASAYNEQFF
- | TRBJ1-1 | - | TRBV5-5 | TGTGCCAGCAGCTTGGGCGGGGGGGTGAACACTGAAGCTTTCTTT | CASSLGGGVNTEAFF
few | TRBJ2-2 | - | TRBV4-1 | TGCGCCAGCAGCCAAACACCCCGGGCTGCGGGTAACACCGGGGAGCTGTTTTTT | CASSQTPRAAGNTGELFF
- | TRBJ2-7 | TRBD1 | TRBV28 | TGTGCCAGCAAGGACAGGGAAGGTGGGTTCAACTCCTACGAGCAGTACTTC | CASKDREGGFNSYEQYF
- | TRBJ2-7 | TRBD1 | TRBV28 | TGTGCCAGCAGTTTACTAGGACAGGGCAACGAGCAGTACTTC | CASSLLGQGNEQYF
- | TRBJ1-4 | - | TRBV19 | TGTGCCAGTAGTATCCGAGGTGGGAATGAAAAACTGTTTTTT | CASSIRGGNEKLFF
- | TRBJ2-1 | - | TRBV28 | TGTGCCAGCAGTCTGGGGGCAAGGGGTGGACAGTTCTTC | CASSLGARGGQFF
- | TRBJ1-5 | - | TRBV5-1 | TGCGCCAGCAGCCCCTCTAGCACGAATCAGCCCCAGCATTTT | CASSPSSTNQPQHF
- | TRBJ1-2 | TRBD1 | TRBV9 | TGTGCCAGCAGCGCCTCCAGGGGGAGACCTTATGGCTACACCTTC | CASSASRGRPYGYTF
once | TRBJ1-2 | TRBD1 | TRBV27 | TGTGCCAGCAGTTCCGGGGACAGGGGCATCTATGGCTACACCTTC | CASSSGDRGIYGYTF
- | TRBJ2-3 | - | TRBV11-1 | TGTGCCAGCAGCCGGGGTTCTCTTGATACGCAGTATTTT | CASSRGSLDTQYF
- | TRBJ2-1 | - | TRBV19 | TGTGCCAGTAGTGCGGGACAGCGACAAAATGAGCAGTTCTTC | CASSAGQRQNEQFF
once | TRBJ2-3 | TRBD1 | TRBV29-1 | TGCAGCGTAATCCGGGACAGGGCTGCAGATACGCAGTATTTT | CSVIRDRAADTQYF
- | TRBJ2-3 | - | TRBV7-2 | TGTGCCAGCAGCTTAGAGCTAGCGCATCCCACAGATACGCAGTATTTT | CASSLELAHPTDTQYF
- | TRBJ2-7 | - | TRBV2 | TGTGCCAGCAGTGTAAGACAGGCCTACGAGCAGTACTTC | CASSVRQAYEQYF
- | TRBJ2-5 | TRBD1 | TRBV4-1 | TGCGCCAGCAGCCAAGACGTCGAGACAGGGGAACAAGAGACCCAGTACTTC | CASSQDVETGEQETQYF
- | TRBJ1-6 | - | TRBV5-1 | TGCGCCAGCAGCCCCCGCCAACAGGACTCCTATAATTCACCCCTCCACTTT | CASSPRQQDSYNSPLHF
once | TRBJ1-3 | - | TRBV7-2 | TGTGCCAGCAGCTTTGCGGCTGGAAACACCATATATTTT | CASSFAAGNTIYF
- | TRBJ2-1 | TRBD2 | TRBV5-1 | TGCGCCAGCAGCTTGGCCAGCGGGGGGGCATCTGAGCAGTTCTTC | CASSLASGGASEQFF
- | TRBJ2-5 | TRBD2 | TRBV7-2 | TGTGCCAGCAGCTTAGTTAGCGGGGAGAAACAAGAGACCCAGTACTTC | CASSLVSGEKQETQYF
- | TRBJ1-3 | - | TRBV4-1 | TGCGCCAGCAGCCAAGTGGTGCTTGAAGCGAACTCTGGAAACACCATATATTTT | CASSQVVLEANSGNTIYF
once | TRBJ1-2 | - | TRBV11-2 | TGTGCCAGCAGTTCCAGAATGATCACTAACTATGGCTACACCTTC | CASSSRMITNYGYTF
few | TRBJ2-1 | TRBD2 | TRBV2 | TGTGCCAGCAGTGCCGGGAGGGCGAATGAGCAGTTCTTC | CASSAGRANEQFF
- | TRBJ2-3 | - | TRBV3-1/TRBV3-2 | TGTGCCAGCAGTTCTAGTGTCCCGACCGGCACAGATACGCAGTATTTT | CASSSSVPTGTDTQYF
- | TRBJ2-7 | TRBD2 | TRBV28 | TGTGCCAGCAGTACCAGGCTAGCGGGGGGCGCTGGTGAGCAGTACTTC | CASSTRLAGGAGEQYF
once | TRBJ1-2 | - | TRBV4-1 | TGCGCCAGCAGCCAACTTTACACGGTTCGGGTATCTTCCACCTTC | CASSQLYTVRVSSTF
- | TRBJ2-3 | TRBD2 | TRBV3-1/TRBV3-2 | TGTGCCGCGGGGGAGCCGGGCACAGATACGCAGTATTTT | CAAGEPGTDTQYF
- | TRBJ1-1 | TRBD1 | TRBV5-1 | TGCGCCAGCAGCTTGGAAGTGACAGGGGAAGCTTTCTTT | CASSLEVTGEAFF
- | TRBJ2-3 | - | TRBV28 | TGTGCCAGCACCCGCCCAGGGCCCACAGATACGCAGTATTTT | CASTRPGPTDTQYF
- | TRBJ2-7 | - | TRBV5-6 | TGTGCCAGCAGCTTGGGAAGGGGCAACGAGCAGTACTTC | CASSLGRGNEQYF
- | TRBJ2-1 | - | TRBV4-2 | TGTGCCAGCAGCCAAGGGGGCTATGAGCAGTTCTTC | CASSQGGYEQFF
- | TRBJ2-2 | TRBD1 | TRBV19 | TGTGCCAGTGCCGACAGGGGGCGTGCCGGGGAGCTGTTTTTT | CASADRGRAGELFF
- | TRBJ1-1 | - | TRBV29-1 | TGCAGCGTTGAACCGCACGAGGGCACTGAAGCTTTCTTT | CSVEPHEGTEAFF
- | TRBJ1-1 | - | TRBV6-5 | TGTGCCAGCAGTTACTCGAGTGAGGGTAGCCCTGAAGCTTTCTTT | CASSYSSEGSPEAFF
- | TRBJ2-5 | - | TRBV10-3 | TGTGCCATCAGTGAGGGGGGGGAGACCCAGTACTTC | CAISEGGETQYF